This T cell receptor (beta chain) was profiled in a study of T cell responses to AZD1222 COVID-19 vaccine (dated by TCRdb to the early 2020s). In the study overall: A total of 233 trial participants underwent TCR sequencing, of whom 207 had received two doses of AZD1222 and 26 had received two doses of the MenACWY control vaccine. Trial participants were enrolled into age subgroups of 18-55, 56-69 and 70-plus years, which contained around 150, 28 and 57 TCR-sequenced participants, respectively. The paper as a whole reports these results and caveats: Reportedly, close to half of the unique spike-specific TCRs recognized epitopes lying outside the regions that are mutated in the B.1.351 and B.1.1.7 variants. Most participants were white British and females outnumbered males, and the authors suggested that clonal diversity may have been underestimated. The whole spike protein was spanned by vaccine-associated CD4 TCRs, and dominant responses were seen in regions 160-218 and 743-854. Conclusions about previously exposed vaccinees were limited because only a handful of AZD1222 recipients were SARS-CoV-2 seropositive at baseline. The 56-69-year group was small, and its depth increase did not reach significance, likely because of low power. After two AZD1222 doses, spike-specific TCR breadth and depth were significantly higher than at day 0 and than in MenACWY recipients. No day 14 peak-response samples were available, so repertoires were characterized only after the peak T cell response.

Ends trimmed: V by 3 bases, J by 2 bases; bases unmatched to a gene: 10. CDR1 is given as MNHEY and CDR2 as SVGEGT, both from the germline V gene. Counted from cysteine to phenylalanine, this CDR3 has 16 amino acids. Only the CDR3 DNA is retained, 48 bases long and in frame from the first base. Details on this clone: The antigen it recognizes is unknown. Base qualities are not recorded, but no much larger clone differs from it by a single base.

What this sample's time point label stands for: baseline before first vaccination. Reading the label with the study, this specimen's treatment or condition is: meningococcal conjugate vaccine given as trial control. Vaccinee samples came from UK trials COV001 and COV002, including a single-blind randomized controlled phase 2/3 trial of AZD1222 (ChAdOx1 nCoV-19) in healthy adults. Trial participant PBMC samples were collected at day 0 and day 28 after the second dose for TCRbeta chain sequencing. The CDR3 regions of human TCRbeta chains were analyzed by immunosequencing. Per the source publication's procedure: TCRs in the repertoires were matched against a reference library of SARS-CoV-2-specific TCRs that had been generated with the MIRA antigen-specificity platform. Breadth meant the fraction of unique TCRs that were SARS-CoV-2-associated, whereas depth meant the fraction of total T cells that were SARS-CoV-2-associated. Using the MIRA data, every spike-specific TCR was mapped to the spike region that the TCR reacted to and assigned to either a CD4 or a CD8 class. Log10-transformed breadth and depth values were compared by one-way ANOVA with Sidak's multiple comparisons tests. The source is immuneACCESS, and TCRdb retained only in-frame sequences with V and J called. Part of the clones is not carried over; for the studies checked, unresolved V genes explain less than half of this, and the remainder is unexplained. For V, J and clone size, that table is used; D and trimming come from the DNA. This sample has some 99,000 clones in its table, and 88% of those were observed once. Jointly, the top ten make up 13% of the sample.

The starting material was peripheral blood, obtained on day 0 of MenACWY control vaccination. This receptor was identified in an adult in good health. The chain couples TRBV6-2 or TRBV6-3 to TRBJ2-7; 7 bases in between match TRBD1. The DNA sequence is as follows: TGTGCCAGCAGTTATTGGCCCGAGGACAGGACCTACGAGCAGTACTTC. Its protein reads: CASSYWPEDRTYEQYF.